This TCR beta chain is drawn from a study of T cell repertoires in cytomegalovirus infection. About the study: CMV infection together with matching HLA type was indicated by public TCR beta signatures.

At least ten counts were recorded for this clonotype. Using its own MiXCR run on the reads, TCRdb lists one record per CDR3 protein. Here the sample spans some 250,000 distinct CDR3 sequences, approximately 8.3% being singletons. Trimming shortened V by 2 bases and J by 3 bases, and 7 bases separated the two germline ends. Germline V CDR1 and CDR2: SQVTM, ANQGSEA. This CDR3 spans 13 amino acids. The chain has TRBV29-1 and TRBJ1-4, with D unclear. The sequencing input was PBMCs. This TCR derives from a human donor in good health (CMV status not recorded). Some clones in this sample may be carry-over from other donors' samples. The CDR3 coding sequence is TGCAGCGTTGAAAGGGCCCCTAATGAAAAACTGTTTTTT. It encodes CSVERAPNEKLFF.